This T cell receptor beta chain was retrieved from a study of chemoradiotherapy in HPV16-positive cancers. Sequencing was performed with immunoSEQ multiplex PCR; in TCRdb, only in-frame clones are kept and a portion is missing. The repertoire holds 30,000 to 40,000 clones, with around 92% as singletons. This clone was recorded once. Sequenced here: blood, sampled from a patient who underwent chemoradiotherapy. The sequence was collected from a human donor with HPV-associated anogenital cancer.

CDR3 residues: CASTTGRNEKLFF. The CDR3 nucleotides are TGTGCCAGCACGACAGGACGTAATGAAAAACTGTTTTTT. This chain uses TRBV11-3 with TRBJ1-4, with D possibly being TRBD1 (6 bases). This CDR3 spans 13 amino acids. Germline values: CDR1 SGHNT, CDR2 YENEEA. Trimming removed 7 bases at V and 4 bases at J, with 10 bases between.